Listed below are T cell receptor beta chains from one sample, sequenced in a study of CD8+CD57+ T cells in acquired aplastic anemia. A single record per CDR3 protein comes from TCRdb applying MiXCR to the reads. Seen here are fewer than 200,000 distinct CDR3 sequences, less than 50% observed once, and the top ten hold more than 1.5%. What was sequenced was sorted CD4+, CD8+, or CD8+CD57+ T cells (not recorded which) from PBMCs. The source of these receptors is a human donor with aplastic anemia. Both conserved end residues are part of each CDR3. The D gene is left open where the match is weak.

d_gene	v_gene	j_gene	CDR3aa
-	TRBV20-1	TRBJ1-5	CSATDRAGNQPQHF
-	TRBV6-2/TRBV6-3	TRBJ1-1	CASSYLRNTEAFF
TRBD1	TRBV15	TRBJ1-5	CATSGLTGGAGQPQHF
TRBD2	TRBV9	TRBJ2-3	CASRPGGASTDTQYF
-	TRBV11-2	TRBJ2-2	CASSSDGGGGESGELVF
-	TRBV19	TRBJ2-2	CASSITWTNTGELFF
TRBD2	TRBV20-1	TRBJ2-1	CSARVRGGRLAGFNEQFF
-	TRBV5-1	TRBJ2-5	CASSLRTLQETQYF
-	TRBV20-1	TRBJ2-1	CSARDSNVPSYNEQFF
TRBD2	TRBV6-1	TRBJ2-1	CASSEISNSGGSYNEQFF
TRBD1	TRBV3-1	TRBJ1-1	CASSQAAGGNTEAFF
TRBD2	TRBV25-1	TRBJ2-5	CASSRLADQETQYF
-	TRBV6-2/TRBV6-3	TRBJ1-3	CASSLDPSGNTIYF
-	TRBV10-3	TRBJ2-7	CAISVGRGYYEQYF
-	TRBV25-1	TRBJ1-4	CASRTDQGSDEKLFF
-	TRBV4-1	TRBJ2-2	CASSQVYRETGELFF